One sample yielded the 18 T cell receptor beta chains listed below, sequenced in a study of identical twins (dated by TCRdb to 2016 to 2018). The library was produced with 5' RACE. Sequencing instrument: Illumina HiSeq 2000. TCRdb ran its own pipeline on the public reads, namely fastp trimming at Q25 and MiXCR clone calling, and kept in-frame beta chains. Rows are combined by CDR3 protein, so each entry shows the most common genes and DNA. The sample data list more than 250,000 distinct CDR3 sequences, and roughly 8.6% of these were observed just once. The leading ten clones occupy more than 2% of the sample. The same specimen was also included in a second study, on yellow fever vaccine responses in identical twins.

The material sequenced was memory (CD45RO+) T cells sorted from blood. The intended sense of this specimen's cell subset or site label: CD45RO+ enriched T cells. These receptors were taken from a woman in her late teens or twenties in good health.

This clonotype was recorded a few times. The chain couples TRBV29-1 to TRBJ1-2; unclear D gene. Trimming shortened V by 4 bases and J by 4 bases, and 7 bases separated the two germline ends. There are 11 residues in the CDR3. Germline loops: CDR1 SQVTM, CDR2 ANQGSEA. The CDR3 region has the DNA TGCAGCGTTGCGAGCTCCTATGGCTACACCTTC. It translates to CSVASSYGYTF. Complete variable domain (other parts from reference TRBV29-1 and TRBJ1-2): SAVISQKPSRDICQRGTSLTIQCQVDSQVTMMFWYRQQPGQSLTLIATANQGSEATYESGFVIDKFPISRPNLTFSTLTVSNMSPEDSSIYLCSVASSYGYTFGSGTRLTVV.

This clonotype was seen a few times. This rearrangement joins TRBV5-1 to TRBJ2-7, with no clear D. The CDR3 loop spans 14 amino acids. Trimming stripped 0 bases from V and 0 bases from J, with 7 bases between. CDR1 SGHRS and CDR2 YFSETQ come from the germline V gene. CDR3: CASSLEASSYEQYF. CDR3 DNA: TGCGCCAGCAGCTTGGAGGCTAGCTCCTACGAGCAGTACTTC.

At least ten counts were recorded for this clonotype. The V gene is TRBV5-1, the J gene TRBJ1-4, with D perhaps TRBD1 (6 bases). Germline assignment: CDR1 SGHRS and CDR2 YFSETQ. The ends were cut back, 4 bases at V and 8 bases at J, with 15 bases in the middle. The CDR3 has 14 residues. CDR3 amino acids: CASSLTQGGEKLFF. The DNA for the CDR3 is TGCGCCAGCAGCCTGACACAGGGAGGAGAAAAACTGTTTTTT.

This clonotype occurred many times. The rearrangement uses TRBV20-1 and TRBJ1-5, with 7 bases fitting TRBD1. This CDR3 contains 12 residues. The V gene's germline CDR1 is DFQATT and CDR2 SNEGSKA (reference sequence). V shed 5 bases, J shed 2 bases, and the junction held 0 bases outside the gene matches. The DNA of the CDR3 is TGCAGTGCTGGGACAGGCAATCAGCCCCAGCATTTT. Its translation is CSAGTGNQPQHF.

Only one count was recorded for this clonotype. This chain joins TRBV5-6 and TRBJ2-2; TRBD1 matches at 7 bases. This CDR3 contains 17 residues. From germline, CDR1 is SGHDT and CDR2 YYEEEE. V shed 3 bases, J shed 0 bases, and the junction held 8 bases outside the gene matches. The CDR3 sequence is CASSSDRTSSNTGELFF. Here the CDR3 DNA reads TGTGCCAGCAGCTCGGACAGGACCTCTTCGAACACCGGGGAGCTGTTTTTT.

There are many counts of this clonotype. The rearrangement uses TRBV5-1 and TRBJ2-2; possibly TRBD2 for D (6 bases). Germline assignment: CDR1 SGHRS and CDR2 YFSETQ. Trimming pared 7 bases from V and 0 bases from J, leaving 19 bases between. This CDR3 has 17 amino acids. DNA for the CDR3: TGCGCCAGCGGCGGGCGGGGCAGGACCCCGAACACCGGGGAGCTGTTTTTT. Translating gives CASGGRGRTPNTGELFF.

This clonotype appeared a few times. The chain combines TRBV7-2 with TRBJ2-1; TRBD1 matches 8 bases. The CDR3 has 15 amino acids. V lost 5 bases to trimming and J lost 5 bases; unmatched junction nucleotides: 8. The V gene's germline CDR1 is SGHTA and CDR2 FQGNSA. The CDR3 DNA reads as TGTGCCAGCAGCCCCCAGGGACAGGTGAACAATGAGCAGTTCTTC. As protein: CASSPQGQVNNEQFF.

There are many counts of this clonotype. V is TRBV2 and J is TRBJ1-1; tentatively, D is TRBD1 (5 bases). CDR1 is SNHLY, CDR2 FYNNEI, per germline. V was pared by 6 bases and J by 2 bases, with 10 bases between. CDR3 size: 13 residues. In DNA form, the CDR3 reads TGTGCCAGCAGACTCGACAGAAACACTGAAGCTTTCTTT. This encodes CASRLDRNTEAFF.

The V call is TRBV12-3 or TRBV12-4, the J call TRBJ2-3; 11 bases map to TRBD2. This CDR3 has 15 residues. After removal of 6 bases from V and 6 bases from J, the junction contained 8 bases not matched to a gene. The CDR3 here is CASSGRLAGQDTQYF. The CDR3 DNA follows: TGTGCCAGCAGCGGACGACTAGCGGGACAGGATACGCAGTATTTT.

This clonotype was counted at least ten times. The chain joins TRBV2 to TRBJ1-2; 9 bases match TRBD1. The CDR3 sequence is 14 residues long. Germline CDR1 and CDR2: SNHLY and FYNNEI. With 5 bases clipped from V and 5 bases from J, the junction kept 6 bases outside the gene matches. As DNA, the CDR3 is TGTGCCAGCAGTCTTGGACAGGGGTCTTATGGCTACACCTTC. Its translation: CASSLGQGSYGYTF.

This clonotype occurred many times. The rearrangement joins TRBV12-3 or TRBV12-4 to TRBJ1-1; no firm D call. V was shortened by 1 base and J by 4 bases, with 7 bases between the two germline ends. There are 13 residues in the CDR3. For the CDR3, the DNA is TGTGCCAGCAGTTTAGGGGAGGGCACTGAAGCTTTCTTT. Its protein is CASSLGEGTEAFF.

This clonotype was seen at least ten times. V gene TRBV20-1 combines with J gene TRBJ2-3; 13 nucleotides line up with TRBD2. The germline V gene has CDR1 DFQATT and CDR2 SNEGSKA (reference sequence). This CDR3 has 19 residues. J lost 4 bases, V lost 1 base, and 14 bases had no gene match. CDR3 protein: CSARAYPPGLAGDSDTQYF. DNA for the CDR3: TGCAGTGCTAGAGCCTATCCCCCCGGACTAGCGGGAGACTCAGATACGCAGTATTTT.

This clonotype has a handful of counts. The CDR3 loop reads CSASDNNQPQHF. The CDR3 DNA sequence: TGCAGTGCTAGTGACAACAATCAGCCCCAGCATTTT. The chain uses TRBV20-1 and TRBJ1-5; no clear D. Germline CDR1 is DFQATT and CDR2 is SNEGSKA (reference sequence). The CDR3 runs 12 residues. The germline V and J ends were trimmed by 3 bases and 3 bases, with 6 bases remaining between them.

This chain uses TRBV28 with TRBJ1-1; D is perhaps TRBD1 (5 bases). Trimming took off 6 bases at V and 8 bases at J, with 13 bases between the two ends. This CDR3 has 12 amino acids. Germline V CDR1 and CDR2: MDHEN, SYDVKM. This chain's CDR3 is CASSLAQGEAFF. The CDR3 region has the DNA TGTGCCAGCAGCTTGGCCCAGGGAGAAGCTTTCTTT. The full variable domain, completed using reference TRBV28 and TRBJ1-1, is DVKVTQSSRYLVKRTGEKVFLECVQDMDHENMFWYRQDPGLGLRLIYFSYDVKMKEKGDIPEGYSVSREKKERFSLILESASTNQTSMYLCASSLAQGEAFFGQGTRLTVV.

The table lists this clonotype with many counts. The chain employs TRBV7-8 and TRBJ2-1; 8 bases fit TRBD2. Trimming at V came to 2 bases and at J to 7 bases, leaving 10 bases not matched to a gene. The CDR3 has 16 residues. The germline CDR1 and CDR2 sequences are SGHVS and FQNEAQ. CDR3 sequence (DNA): TGTGCCAGCAGCTTAAGCCGGGGGGGGCCTTCAAATGAGCAGTTCTTC. It translates to CASSLSRGGPSNEQFF.

This clonotype was seen a few times. V gene TRBV5-1 combines with J gene TRBJ1-2; 8 bases map to TRBD1. The CDR3 consists of 12 residues. The germline CDR1 and CDR2 sequences are SGHRS and YFSETQ. Germline trimming cut 4 bases from V and 8 bases from J; bases unmatched to any gene: 4. The CDR3 protein is CASSTGTGGYTF. The CDR3 DNA reads as TGCGCCAGCAGCACAGGGACAGGCGGCTACACCTTC.

The chain combines TRBV7-8 with TRBJ2-5; D could derive from TRBD1 or TRBD2 (5 bases each). V was clipped by 8 bases and J by 5 bases, with 21 bases between them. Germline V gene data show CDR1 as SGHVS and CDR2 as FQNEAQ. CDR3 length equals 15 residues. CDR3 in DNA: TGTGCCAGCCATAGAGGGATTGGGGCGCGGGAGACCCAGTACTTC. Its translation: CASHRGIGARETQYF. Variable domain in full (rest from reference TRBV7-8 and TRBJ2-5): GAGVSQSPRYKVAKRGQDVALRCDPISGHVSLFWYQQALGQGPEFLTYFQNEAQLDKSGLPSDRFFAERPEGSVSTLKIQRTQQEDSAVYLCASHRGIGARETQYFGPGTRLLVL.

The table lists this clonotype with a few counts. The genes are TRBV20-1 and TRBJ1-5, with D perhaps TRBD1 (5 bases). CDR3 length: 14 amino acids. V lost 3 bases and J lost 7, with 16 bases in between. Germline V gene lookup returns CDR1 DFQATT and CDR2 SNEGSKA (reference sequence). The CDR3 sequence is CSASPPRGGQPQHF. The CDR3 DNA reads as TGCAGTGCTAGTCCCCCAAGGGGCGGGCAGCCCCAGCATTTT.